The 17 T cell receptor beta chains presented below share a single source sample, sequenced in a study of cytomegalovirus exposure and HLA in healthy donors. PCR primers comprised 60 Vbeta and 13 Jbeta primers. Clones were sequenced by immunoSEQ multiplex PCR, and TCRdb holds only the in-frame ones, with some missing. The table lists 200,000 or so clones, around four fifths of them singletons. The sequencing sample was made of PBMCs. These receptors came from a woman between 18 and 30 years old in good health and CMV-seronegative.

The rearrangement uses TRBV27 and TRBJ2-5, with 7 bases identical to TRBD1. The tail of the sequence fits TRBJ2-7 better, so the J call may be wrong. Germline CDR1 MNHEY, CDR2 SMNVEV (reference sequence). The CDR3 spans 14 residues. The DNA of the CDR3 is TGTGCCAGCAGTTTTCTGGACAGGTCTTACGAGCAGTACTTC. It codes for CASSFLDRSYEQYF.

This sequence joins TRBV27 and TRBJ1-2, with 8 bases matching TRBD1. The CDR3 covers 12 residues. Per the germline V gene, CDR1 is MNHEY and CDR2 is SMNVEV (reference sequence). J gave up 6 bases and V 5 bases, and 2 bases lay outside the gene matches. In DNA form, the CDR3 reads TGTGCCAGCAGTGCCAGGGGGCATGGCTACACCTTC. It codes for CASSARGHGYTF.

The chain links TRBV6-5 to TRBJ2-1; D is perhaps TRBD2 (6 bases). Germline V CDR1 and CDR2: MNHEY, SVGAGI. The CDR3 consists of 15 residues. With 2 bases removed from V and 9 bases from J, the gap between germline ends came to 17 bases. The CDR3 DNA sequence: TGTGCCAGCAGTTACGGACTAAAAGGAGGTCGTGAGCAGTTCTTC. It yields the protein CASSYGLKGGREQFF.

The chain is built from TRBV4-2 and TRBJ2-7, with 8 positions matching TRBD1. Germline CDR1 is LGHNA and CDR2 is YNFKEQ. CDR3 length: 14 amino acids. V was pared by 8 bases and J by 3 bases, with 9 bases of the junction left unmatched. The CDR3 region has the DNA TGTGCCAGCTCTTCCGGGACAGGTAACTACGAGCAGTACTTC. Translation gives CASSSGTGNYEQYF.

For the CDR3, the DNA is TGTGCCTGGAGTGTACGGGTTGAGCAGTTCTTC. It is translated as CAWSVRVEQFF. The rearrangement uses TRBV30 and TRBJ2-1, with D uncertain. The CDR3 has 11 amino acids. Germline V gene sequence: CDR1 GTSNPN, CDR2 SVGIG (reference sequence). V shed 0 bases and J shed 9 bases, with 6 bases lying between them.

J is TRBJ1-2 and V is TRBV4-2, with TRBD1 matching over 9 bases. From germline, CDR1 is LGHNA and CDR2 YNFKEQ. The CDR3 has 18 amino acids. Trimming cost V 0 bases and J 3 bases; bases outside gene matches: 11. The CDR3 here is CASSQDSTVRQGDYGYTF. For the CDR3, the DNA is TGTGCCAGCAGCCAAGACTCCACCGTTCGACAGGGGGACTATGGCTACACCTTC.

To note about this clone: This sample also contains other DNA sequences that code for the same CDR3. The rearrangement links TRBV18 to TRBJ1-1; no reliable D call. V lost 3 bases to trimming and J lost 1 base, with 3 bases between them. This CDR3 comprises 12 residues. In germline, CDR1 is KGHSH, CDR2 LQKENI. The CDR3 region is CASSPGNTEAFF. DNA for the CDR3: TGTGCCAGCTCACCCGGGAACACTGAAGCTTTCTTT.

The genes are TRBV9 and TRBJ2-7, with a weak D call TRBD2 (6 bases). The CDR3 runs to 13 residues. The ends were cut back, 0 bases at V and 6 bases at J, with 10 bases in the middle. In germline, CDR1 is SGDLS, CDR2 YYNGEE. CDR3 residues: CASSVGRESEQYF. CDR3 sequence (DNA): TGTGCCAGCAGCGTAGGCCGGGAGTCCGAGCAGTACTTC.

J is TRBJ1-5 and V is TRBV6-1, with no clear D. Germline V gene sequence: CDR1 MNHNS, CDR2 SASEGT. Trimming left V 3 bases short and J 4 bases short, with 13 bases between. The CDR3 runs 15 residues. As DNA, the CDR3 is TGTGCCAGCAGTGAGGACCGGGGTGGGAATCAGCCCCAGCATTTT. Residues: CASSEDRGGNQPQHF.

This sequence joins TRBV5-1 and TRBJ2-1; 7 bases are a match to TRBD2. Per the germline V gene, CDR1 is SGHRS and CDR2 is YFSETQ. With 0 bases clipped from V and 7 bases from J, the junction kept 10 bases outside the gene matches. The CDR3 sequence is 16 residues long. The CDR3 reads CASSLETAGRSNEQFF. The CDR3 DNA is TGCGCCAGCAGCTTGGAAACAGCGGGACGTAGTAATGAGCAGTTCTTC.

The rearrangement uses TRBV6-5 and TRBJ2-3; the match to TRBD1 covers 7 bases. The germline CDR1 and CDR2 sequences are MNHEY and SVGAGI. J gave up 3 bases and V 10 bases, and 7 bases lay outside the gene matches. CDR3 length equals 13 residues. The CDR3 spells CATSRDSTDTQYF. DNA of the CDR3: TGTGCCACTTCCCGGGACAGTACAGATACGCAGTATTTT.

The chain is built from TRBV29-1 and TRBJ2-5; D may be TRBD1 (6 bases). CDR1 is SQVTM, CDR2 ANQGSEA, per germline. This CDR3 region has 10 residues. V was cut by 4 bases and J by 9 bases, with 9 bases left in between. CDR3 coding DNA: TGCAGCGTTGGGGGGCAGTCCCAGTACTTC. It is translated as CSVGGQSQYF. Variable domain in full (rest from reference TRBV29-1 and TRBJ2-5): SAVISQKPSRDICQRGTSLTIQCQVDSQVTMMFWYRQQPGQSLTLIATANQGSEATYESGFVIDKFPISRPNLTFSTLTVSNMSPEDSSIYLCSVGGQSQYFGPGTRLLVL.

The chain joins TRBV29-1 to TRBJ2-2, with TRBD2 matching 7 bases. Germline trimming cut 7 bases from V and 4 bases from J; bases unmatched to any gene: 12. Germline V gene lookup returns CDR1 SQVTM and CDR2 ANQGSEA. The CDR3 covers 15 residues. CDR3 bases: TGCAGCGCTTTGATACTCAGGGAGGGCACCGGGGAGCTGTTTTTT. Translating it yields CSALILREGTGELFF.

The V gene is TRBV6-5, the J gene TRBJ2-7; TRBD1 matches 7 bases. There are 13 residues in the CDR3. Germline CDR1 is MNHEY and CDR2 is SVGAGI. With 5 bases clipped from V and 13 bases from J, the junction kept 14 bases outside the gene matches. This CDR3 reads CASSPSLTGPGYF. The DNA for the CDR3 is TGTGCCAGCAGTCCCTCCCTGACAGGGCCGGGCTACTTC.

The chain uses TRBV10-2 and TRBJ2-1, with 13 positions matching TRBD2. J gave up 9 bases and V 1 base, and 9 bases lay outside the gene matches. In germline, CDR1 is WSHSY, CDR2 SAAADI. The CDR3 extends over 17 amino acids. The CDR3 sequence is CASSELNGLAGESEQFF. The CDR3 DNA is TGCGCCAGCAGTGAGTTAAACGGACTAGCGGGGGAGTCTGAGCAGTTCTTC.

The CDR3: CASGHGSDQPQHF. The CDR3 DNA reads as TGTGCCAGCGGACACGGAAGCGATCAGCCCCAGCATTTT. The chain combines TRBV27 with TRBJ1-5, with D perhaps TRBD1 (5 bases). With 8 bases removed from V and 5 bases from J, the gap between germline ends came to 13 bases. The germline CDR1 and CDR2 sequences are MNHEY and SMNVEV (reference sequence). The CDR3 consists of 13 residues.

The CDR3, as DNA: TGTGCCAGCAGCCCCGGGGGTAGCGGTTCCTACAATGAGCAGTTCTTC. Its translation: CASSPGGSGSYNEQFF. V and J are TRBV2 and TRBJ2-1, with D possibly matching TRBD2 (6 bases). The CDR3 has 16 amino acids. V shed 6 bases and J shed 1 base, with 16 bases lying between them. The germline gives CDR1 SNHLY, CDR2 FYNNEI.